This T cell receptor beta chain was observed in a study of T-cell memory formation after mild COVID-19. Study-wide background: Most TCR clusters belonged to a single donor.

Germline CDR1 reads SGHTA; CDR2 reads FQGNSA. CDR3 length: 14 residues. Deletions cut 7 bases from V and 6 bases from J, with 18 bases between. TCRdb re-derived calls from the 5' RACE reads in MiXCR, one entry per CDR3 protein. This sample has approximately 500,000 distinct CDR3 sequences; 25% occur once, and the top ten carry approximately 13%. The chain is built from TRBV7-2 and TRBJ1-1, with D possibly TRBD1 on 5 matching bases. This TCR was recovered from an adult woman who had mild COVID-19 (a few samples of this study predate the infection). Cell type and time point are not known. The specimen was PBMCs or a T cell subset sorted from them (not recorded which). CDR3 in DNA: TGTGCCAGCATCAGAGAGGGGTCAGGGTCTGAAGCTTTCTTT. Protein product: CASIREGSGSEAFF.